The 18 T cell receptor beta chains below all came from one sample that was sequenced in a study of blood T cells in healthy people across ages. Combining a sample-barcoded 5' primer with a J-beta primer mix, a second PCR ran for roughly 6 to 12 cycles. Via MiXCR, TCRdb re-called the 5' RACE reads, giving one row per CDR3 protein. Of 800,000 to 900,000 distinct CDR3 sequences listed, approximately 67% are singletons. The source material was blood. These receptors came from a man aged 30-40 years in good health.

The rearrangement links TRBV3-1 to TRBJ1-1; D possibly corresponds to TRBD1 (5 bases). Trimming stripped 4 bases from V and 5 bases from J, with 14 bases between. Per the germline V gene, CDR1 is LGHDT and CDR2 is YNNKEL (reference sequence). The CDR3 totals 14 residues. CDR3 in amino acids: CASSPGGDGTEAFF. CDR3 DNA sequence: TGTGCCAGCAGCCCCGGTGGGGACGGTACTGAAGCTTTCTTT.

The V call is TRBV3-1, the J call TRBJ1-6, with D possibly matching TRBD1 (6 bases). The ends were cut back, 4 bases at V and 3 bases at J, with 10 bases in the middle. The CDR3 consists of 15 residues. From germline, CDR1 is LGHDT and CDR2 YNNKEL (reference sequence). CDR3 bases: TGTGCCAGCAGCCGGACAGCCGACTATAATTCACCCCTCCACTTT. Translating it yields CASSRTADYNSPLHF.

The sample holds a few counts of this clonotype. The gene calls are TRBV7-9 and TRBJ1-2, with TRBD1 identical over 7 bases. V shed 1 base and J 4 bases; nucleotides not matched to a gene: 3. The CDR3 runs to 14 residues. CDR1 and CDR2 from the germline V gene are SEHNR and FQNEAQ (reference sequence). The CDR3 DNA sequence: TGTGCCAGCAGCTTAGACGCAGGGGGCTATGGCTACACCTTC. This gives the protein CASSLDAGGYGYTF.

This chain links TRBV29-1 with TRBJ1-2, with unresolved D. The CDR3 consists of 13 residues. The germline V gene has CDR1 SQVTM and CDR2 ANQGSEA. Trimming pared 2 bases from V and 4 bases from J, leaving 11 bases between. The CDR3 sequence is CSVEPATAYGYTF. The DNA of the CDR3 is TGCAGCGTTGAACCGGCCACGGCCTATGGCTACACCTTC.

The chain links TRBV29-1 to TRBJ2-1; D ambiguous. Germline loops: CDR1 SQVTM, CDR2 ANQGSEA. The CDR3 is 10 amino acids. The germline V and J ends were trimmed by 4 bases and 3 bases, with 1 base remaining between them. CDR3 region: CSVVYNEQFF. For the CDR3, the DNA is TGCAGCGTTGTCTACAATGAGCAGTTCTTC.

V gene TRBV25-1 combines with J gene TRBJ2-5; D unclear. CDR1 MGHDK and CDR2 SYGVNS come from the germline V gene. V was shortened by 3 bases and J by 1 base, with 9 bases between the two germline ends. This CDR3 has 14 amino acids. In DNA form, the CDR3 reads TGTGCCAGCAGTGACCAATTCGCCCAAGAGACCCAGTACTTC. Translation gives CASSDQFAQETQYF.

The chain couples TRBV20-1 to TRBJ1-1; D might be TRBD1 (5 bases). The germline CDR1 and CDR2 sequences are DFQATT and SNEGSKA (reference sequence). V was clipped by 0 bases and J by 5 bases, with 13 bases between them. The CDR3 totals 14 residues. The CDR3 DNA reads as TGCAGTGCTAGAGAGGGGCAGGGCGGGACTGAAGCTTTCTTT. Translation: CSAREGQGGTEAFF.

This clonotype was detected only a few times. The chain combines TRBV28 with TRBJ2-1; 7 bases are a match to TRBD2. Germline V lookup: CDR1 MDHEN, CDR2 SYDVKM. With V trimmed by 6 bases and J by 1 base, 6 bases remained unmatched. The CDR3 loop spans 15 amino acids. As DNA, the CDR3 is TGTGCCAGCAGGCCGACCGGGGGGTCCTACAATGAGCAGTTCTTC. The encoded protein is CASRPTGGSYNEQFF.

The chain couples TRBV6-2 or TRBV6-3 to TRBJ2-4, with TRBD1 matching 7 bases. This CDR3 is 14 amino acids long. Per germline, CDR1 MNHEY and CDR2 SVGEGT. The V gene end was trimmed by 2 bases and the J gene end by 5 bases; junction bases not matched to a gene: 3. CDR3 sequence reads: CASSYRDRENIQYF. CDR3 in DNA: TGTGCCAGCAGTTACCGCGACAGGGAAAACATTCAGTACTTC.

The chain links TRBV14 to TRBJ2-1; D is undetermined. This CDR3 has 13 amino acids. CDR1 and CDR2 from the germline V gene are SGHDN and FVKESK. The V end lost 1 base, the J end lost 9 bases, and 10 bases lay between the germline ends. Here the CDR3 DNA reads TGTGCCAGCAGCCAAGTTCTTCGGACTGAGCAGTTCTTC. Amino acid sequence: CASSQVLRTEQFF.

On this clonotype itself: One end of the junction fails to match germline, which may point to a read error. The chain combines TRBV6-2 or TRBV6-3 with TRBJ2-1; TRBD2 might be the D (5 bases). The CDR3 covers 15 residues. The germline gives CDR1 MNHEY, CDR2 SVGEGT. The CDR3 region is CASSPRTAGVNEQFF. In DNA, the CDR3 is TGTGCTAGCAGTCCCCGGACCGCCGGGGTCAATGAGCAGTTCTTC.

This chain connects TRBV5-1 to TRBJ2-7, with 9 bases lining up with TRBD2. The V and J ends lost 4 bases and 5 bases, in that order; junction bases with no gene match: 1. This CDR3 spans 12 amino acids. Germline loops: CDR1 SGHRS, CDR2 YFSETQ. CDR3 loop: CASSGTSHEQYF. For the CDR3, the DNA is TGCGCCAGCAGCGGGACTAGCCACGAGCAGTACTTC. The full variable domain, with the rest looked up from reference TRBV5-1 and TRBJ2-7, is KAGVTQTPRYLIKTRGQQVTLSCSPISGHRSVSWYQQTPGQGLQFLFEYFSETQRNKGNFPGRFSGRQFSNSRSEMNVSTLELGDSALYLCASSGTSHEQYFGPGTRLTVT.

The gene calls are TRBV20-1 and TRBJ2-1; 9 nucleotides agree with TRBD1. This CDR3 comprises 15 residues. Trimming removed 4 bases from V and 5 bases from J; junction bases left unmatched: 9. Germline V lookup: CDR1 DFQATT, CDR2 SNEGSKA (reference sequence). The CDR3, as DNA: TGCAGTGCTACGCCAACAGGGGGCCCGAACAATGAGCAGTTCTTC. Encoded protein: CSATPTGGPNNEQFF.

V gene TRBV5-1 combines with J gene TRBJ2-5; 11 bases are a match to TRBD1. Germline values: CDR1 SGHRS, CDR2 YFSETQ. J was trimmed by 4 bases and V by 7 bases; bases with no gene match: 3. This CDR3 has 13 amino acids. The CDR3 sequence: CASRDRGSETQYF. The CDR3 region has the DNA TGCGCCAGCCGGGACAGGGGGTCAGAGACCCAGTACTTC.

The rearrangement joins TRBV20-1 to TRBJ2-3, with 7 bases matching TRBD2. J was trimmed by 6 bases and V by 8 bases; bases with no gene match: 11. The germline CDR1 and CDR2 sequences are DFQATT and SNEGSKA (reference sequence). The CDR3 loop spans 13 amino acids. The CDR3 DNA follows: TGCAGTTCGGGGGGACGGCCCAGGGATACGCAGTATTTT. Translation: CSSGGRPRDTQYF.

This chain connects TRBV10-3 to TRBJ2-5; the D call may be TRBD1 or TRBD2 (6 bases each). Trimming removed 2 bases from V and 2 bases from J, with 9 bases in between. Germline assignment: CDR1 ENHRY and CDR2 SYGVKD. The CDR3 extends over 14 amino acids. CDR3 sequence: CAISETGRQETQYF. CDR3 DNA: TGTGCCATCAGTGAGACAGGGAGGCAAGAGACCCAGTACTTC.

The V and J genes are TRBV4-2 and TRBJ2-7; TRBD1 agrees at 10 bases. J lost 3 bases, V lost 4 bases, and 12 bases had no gene match. CDR1 and CDR2 from the germline V gene are LGHNA and YNFKEQ. This CDR3 has 17 amino acids. The CDR3: CASSLPAATGGFYEQYF. Here the CDR3 DNA reads TGTGCCAGCAGCCTACCCGCGGCGACAGGGGGCTTCTACGAGCAGTACTTC.

The chain links TRBV6-6 to TRBJ2-1; TRBD1 or TRBD2 may be the D gene (5 bases each). The CDR3 contains 12 residues. Trimming left V 2 bases short and J 15 bases short, with 14 bases between. Germline values: CDR1 MNHNY, CDR2 SVGAGI (reference sequence). The CDR3 reads CASSYNGDRWFF. The CDR3 DNA follows: TGTGCCAGCAGTTACAATGGGGACCGCTGGTTCTTC.